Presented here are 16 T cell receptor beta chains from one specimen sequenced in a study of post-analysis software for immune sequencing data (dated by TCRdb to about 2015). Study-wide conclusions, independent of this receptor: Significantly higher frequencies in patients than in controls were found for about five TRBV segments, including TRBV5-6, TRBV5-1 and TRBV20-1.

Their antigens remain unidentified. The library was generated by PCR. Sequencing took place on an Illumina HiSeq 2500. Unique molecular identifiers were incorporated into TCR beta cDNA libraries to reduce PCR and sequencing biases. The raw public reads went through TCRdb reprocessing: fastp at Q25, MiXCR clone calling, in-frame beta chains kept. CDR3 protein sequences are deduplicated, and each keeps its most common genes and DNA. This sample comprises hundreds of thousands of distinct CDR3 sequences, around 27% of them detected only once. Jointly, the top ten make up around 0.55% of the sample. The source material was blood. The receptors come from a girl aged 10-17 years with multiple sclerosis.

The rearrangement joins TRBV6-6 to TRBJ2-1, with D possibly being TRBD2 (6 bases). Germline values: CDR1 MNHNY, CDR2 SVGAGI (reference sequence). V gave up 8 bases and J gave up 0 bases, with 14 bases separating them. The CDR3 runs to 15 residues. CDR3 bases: TGTGCCAGCGAGGGCGGGGACGTCTCCTACAATGAGCAGTTCTTC. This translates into CASEGGDVSYNEQFF.

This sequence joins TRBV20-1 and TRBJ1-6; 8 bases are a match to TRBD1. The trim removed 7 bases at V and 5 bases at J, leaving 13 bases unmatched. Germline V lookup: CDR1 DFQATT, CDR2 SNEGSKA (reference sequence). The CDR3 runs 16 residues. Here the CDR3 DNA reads TGCAGTGGCCGCCAGACAGGGGATCGGCATAATTCACCCCTCCACTTT. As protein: CSGRQTGDRHNSPLHF.

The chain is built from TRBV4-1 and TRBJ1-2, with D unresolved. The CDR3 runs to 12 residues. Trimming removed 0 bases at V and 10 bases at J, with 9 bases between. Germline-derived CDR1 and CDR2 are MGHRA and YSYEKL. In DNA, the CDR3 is TGCGCCAGCAGCCAAGATCGCAGCCACTACACCTTC. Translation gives CASSQDRSHYTF.

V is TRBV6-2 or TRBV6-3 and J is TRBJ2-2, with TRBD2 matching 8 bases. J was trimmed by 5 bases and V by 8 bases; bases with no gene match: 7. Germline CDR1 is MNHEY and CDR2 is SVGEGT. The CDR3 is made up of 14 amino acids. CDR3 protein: CASVGLAPTGELFF. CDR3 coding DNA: TGTGCCAGCGTCGGACTAGCCCCTACCGGGGAGCTGTTTTTT.

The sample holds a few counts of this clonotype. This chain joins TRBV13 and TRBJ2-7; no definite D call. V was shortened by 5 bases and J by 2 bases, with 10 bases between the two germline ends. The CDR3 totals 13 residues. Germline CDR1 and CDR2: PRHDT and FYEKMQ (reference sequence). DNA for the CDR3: TGTGCCAGCAGCCCACTGGACCCCTACGAGCAGTACTTC. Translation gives CASSPLDPYEQYF.

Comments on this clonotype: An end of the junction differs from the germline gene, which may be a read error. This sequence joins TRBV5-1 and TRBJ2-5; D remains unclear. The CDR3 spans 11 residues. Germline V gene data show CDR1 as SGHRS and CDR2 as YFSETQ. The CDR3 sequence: CASSAEETQYF. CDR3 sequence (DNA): TGTGCCAGCAGCGCCGAAGAGACCCAGTACTTC.

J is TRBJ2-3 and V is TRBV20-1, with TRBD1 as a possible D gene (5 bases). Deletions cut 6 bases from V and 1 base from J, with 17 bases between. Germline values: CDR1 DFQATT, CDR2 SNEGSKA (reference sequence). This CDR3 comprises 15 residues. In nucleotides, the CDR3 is TGCAGTGCGCCCGGCTCGGCAGGGCGCACAGATACGCAGTATTTT. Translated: CSAPGSAGRTDTQYF.

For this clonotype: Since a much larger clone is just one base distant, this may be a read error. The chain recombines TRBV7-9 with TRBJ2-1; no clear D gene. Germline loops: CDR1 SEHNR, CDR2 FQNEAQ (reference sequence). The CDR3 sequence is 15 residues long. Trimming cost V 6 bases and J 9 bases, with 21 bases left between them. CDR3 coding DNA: TGTGCCAGCAGGGCCGAGACGGCGAGCCAACGTGAGCAGTTCTTC. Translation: CASRAETASQREQFF.

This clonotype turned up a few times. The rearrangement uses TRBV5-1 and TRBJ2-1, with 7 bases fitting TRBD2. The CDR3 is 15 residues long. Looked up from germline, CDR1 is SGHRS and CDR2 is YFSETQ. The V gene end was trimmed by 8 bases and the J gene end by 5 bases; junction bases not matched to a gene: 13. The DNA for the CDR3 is TGCGCCAGTGCGAGGCGGGCAGGGAGGGACAATGAGCAGTTCTTC. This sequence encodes CASARRAGRDNEQFF. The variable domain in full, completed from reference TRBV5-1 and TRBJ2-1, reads KAGVTQTPRYLIKTRGQQVTLSCSPISGHRSVSWYQQTPGQGLQFLFEYFSETQRNKGNFPGRFSGRQFSNSRSEMNVSTLELGDSALYLCASARRAGRDNEQFFGPGTRLTVL.

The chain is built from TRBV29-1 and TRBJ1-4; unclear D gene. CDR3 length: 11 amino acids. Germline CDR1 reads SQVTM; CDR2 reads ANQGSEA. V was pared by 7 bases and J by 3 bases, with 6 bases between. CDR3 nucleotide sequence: TGCAGCGGGGAGGCTAATGAAAAACTGTTTTTT. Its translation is CSGEANEKLFF.

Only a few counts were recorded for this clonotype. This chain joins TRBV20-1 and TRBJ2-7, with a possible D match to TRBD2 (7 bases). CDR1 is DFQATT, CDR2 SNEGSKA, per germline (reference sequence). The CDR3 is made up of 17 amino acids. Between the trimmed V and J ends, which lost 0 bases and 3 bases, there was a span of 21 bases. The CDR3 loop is CSARDSIGGRGGYEQYF. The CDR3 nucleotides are TGCAGTGCTAGAGATAGTATTGGCGGGAGAGGGGGCTACGAGCAGTACTTC.

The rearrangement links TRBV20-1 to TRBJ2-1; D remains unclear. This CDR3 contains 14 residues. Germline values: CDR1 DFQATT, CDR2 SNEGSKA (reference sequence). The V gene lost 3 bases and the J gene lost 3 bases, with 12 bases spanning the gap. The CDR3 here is CSARGGVGYNEQFF. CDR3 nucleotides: TGCAGTGCTAGGGGCGGAGTTGGCTACAATGAGCAGTTCTTC.

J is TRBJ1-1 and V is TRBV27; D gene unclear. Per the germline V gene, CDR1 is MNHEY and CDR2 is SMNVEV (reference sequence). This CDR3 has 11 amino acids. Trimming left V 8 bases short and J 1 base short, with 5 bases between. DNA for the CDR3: TGTGCCAGCTGGGGGAACACTGAAGCTTTCTTT. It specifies CASWGNTEAFF.

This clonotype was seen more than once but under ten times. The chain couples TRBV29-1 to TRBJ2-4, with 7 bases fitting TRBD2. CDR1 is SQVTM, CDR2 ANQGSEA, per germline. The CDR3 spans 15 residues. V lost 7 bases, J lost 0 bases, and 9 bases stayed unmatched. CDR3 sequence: CSAVGGYGAKNIQYF. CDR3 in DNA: TGCAGCGCCGTCGGGGGGTATGGAGCCAAAAACATTCAGTACTTC.

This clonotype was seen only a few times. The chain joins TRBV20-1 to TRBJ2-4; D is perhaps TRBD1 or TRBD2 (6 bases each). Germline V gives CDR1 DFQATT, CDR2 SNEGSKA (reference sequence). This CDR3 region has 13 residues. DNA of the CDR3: TGCAGCGCACTCCGGGGGCCCTCACCTGAGCAGTACTTC. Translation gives CSALRGPSPEQYF.

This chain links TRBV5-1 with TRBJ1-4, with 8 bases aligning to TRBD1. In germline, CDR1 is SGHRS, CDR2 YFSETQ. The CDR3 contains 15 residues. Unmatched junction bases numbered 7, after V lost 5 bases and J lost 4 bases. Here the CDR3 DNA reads TGCGCCAGCAGTCGGCCCGACAGGGGTAATGAAAAACTGTTTTTT. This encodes CASSRPDRGNEKLFF.